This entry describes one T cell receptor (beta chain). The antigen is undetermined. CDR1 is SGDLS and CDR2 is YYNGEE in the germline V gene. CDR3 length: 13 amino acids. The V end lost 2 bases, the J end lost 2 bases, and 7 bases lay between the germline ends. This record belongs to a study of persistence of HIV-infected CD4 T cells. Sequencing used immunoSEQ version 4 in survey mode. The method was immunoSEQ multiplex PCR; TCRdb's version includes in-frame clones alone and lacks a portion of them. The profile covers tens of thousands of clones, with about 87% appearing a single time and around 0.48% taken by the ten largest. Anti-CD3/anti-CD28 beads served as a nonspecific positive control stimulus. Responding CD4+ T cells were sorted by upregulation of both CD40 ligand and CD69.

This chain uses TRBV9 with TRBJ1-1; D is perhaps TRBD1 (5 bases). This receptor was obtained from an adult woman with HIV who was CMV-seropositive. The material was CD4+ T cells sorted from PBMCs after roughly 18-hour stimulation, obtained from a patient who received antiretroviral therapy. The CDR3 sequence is CASSVGTNTEAFF. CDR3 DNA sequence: TGTGCCAGCAGCGTCGGGACCAACACTGAAGCTTTCTTT.